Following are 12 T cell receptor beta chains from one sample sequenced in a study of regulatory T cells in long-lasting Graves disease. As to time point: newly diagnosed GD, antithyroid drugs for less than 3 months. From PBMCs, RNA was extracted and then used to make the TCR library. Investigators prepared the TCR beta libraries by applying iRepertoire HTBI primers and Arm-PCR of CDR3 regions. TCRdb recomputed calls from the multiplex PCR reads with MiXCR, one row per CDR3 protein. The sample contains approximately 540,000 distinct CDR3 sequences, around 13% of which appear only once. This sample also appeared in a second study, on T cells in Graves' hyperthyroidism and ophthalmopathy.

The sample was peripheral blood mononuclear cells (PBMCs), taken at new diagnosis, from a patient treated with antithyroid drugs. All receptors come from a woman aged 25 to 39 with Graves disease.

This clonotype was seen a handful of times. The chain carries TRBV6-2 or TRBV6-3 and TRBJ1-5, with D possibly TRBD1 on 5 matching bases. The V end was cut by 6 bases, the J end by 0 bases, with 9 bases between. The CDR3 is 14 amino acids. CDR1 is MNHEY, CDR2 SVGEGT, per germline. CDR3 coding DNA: TGTGCCAGCAGGGAAGACAGTAGCAATCAGCCCCAGCATTTT. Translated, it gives CASREDSSNQPQHF.

Here the CDR3 reads CASSQFRHTGELFF. CDR3 nucleotides: TGTGCCAGCAGCCAATTCCGGCACACCGGGGAGCTGTTTTTT. This chain links TRBV3-1 with TRBJ2-2; the D is unclear. The length of the CDR3 is 14 residues. Germline V gene lookup returns CDR1 LGHDT and CDR2 YNNKEL (reference sequence). The V and J ends lost 2 bases and 3 bases respectively, with 7 bases between them.

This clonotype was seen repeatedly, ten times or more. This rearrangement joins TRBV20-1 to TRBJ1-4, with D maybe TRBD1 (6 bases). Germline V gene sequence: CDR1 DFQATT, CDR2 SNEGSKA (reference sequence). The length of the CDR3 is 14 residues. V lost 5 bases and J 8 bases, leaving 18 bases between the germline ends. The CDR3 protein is CSAGGQGWGEKLFF. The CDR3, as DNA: TGCAGTGCTGGGGGGCAGGGGTGGGGAGAAAAACTGTTTTTT.

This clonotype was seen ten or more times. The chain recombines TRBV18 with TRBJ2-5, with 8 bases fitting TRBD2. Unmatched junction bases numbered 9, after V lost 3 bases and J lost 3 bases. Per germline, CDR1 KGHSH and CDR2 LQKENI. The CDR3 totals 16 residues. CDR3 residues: CASSPTPGGGKETQYF. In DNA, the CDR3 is TGTGCCAGCTCACCGACCCCGGGGGGGGGAAAAGAGACCCAGTACTTC.

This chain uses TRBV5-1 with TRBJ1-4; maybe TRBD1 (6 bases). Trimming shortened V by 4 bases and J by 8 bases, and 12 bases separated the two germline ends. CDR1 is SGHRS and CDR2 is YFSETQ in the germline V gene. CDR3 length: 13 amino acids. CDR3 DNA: TGCGCCAGCAGCAAGGGGGGAAAGGAAAAACTGTTTTTT. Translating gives CASSKGGKEKLFF.

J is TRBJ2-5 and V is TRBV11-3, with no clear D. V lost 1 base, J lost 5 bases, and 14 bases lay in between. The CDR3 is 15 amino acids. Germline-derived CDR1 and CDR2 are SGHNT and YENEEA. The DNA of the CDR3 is TGTGCCAGCAGCTTAGTGGGAACCGCCGGGGAGACCCAGTACTTC. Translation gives CASSLVGTAGETQYF. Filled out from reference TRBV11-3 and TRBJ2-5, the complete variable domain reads EAGVVQSPRYKIIEKKQPVAFWCNPISGHNTLYWYLQNLGQGPELLIRYENEEAVDDSQLPKDRFSAERLKGVDSTLKIQPAELGDSAVYLCASSLVGTAGETQYFGPGTRLLVL.

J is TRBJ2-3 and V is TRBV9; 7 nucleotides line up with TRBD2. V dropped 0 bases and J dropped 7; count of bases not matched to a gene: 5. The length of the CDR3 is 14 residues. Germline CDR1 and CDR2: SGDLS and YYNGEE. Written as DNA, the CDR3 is TGTGCCAGCAGCGTAGCCAGCGGGACGAATACGCAGTATTTT. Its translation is CASSVASGTNTQYF.

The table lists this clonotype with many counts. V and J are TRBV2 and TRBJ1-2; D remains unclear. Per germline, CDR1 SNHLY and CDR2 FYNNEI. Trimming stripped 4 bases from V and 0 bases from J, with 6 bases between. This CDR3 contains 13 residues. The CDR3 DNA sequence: TGTGCCAGCAGTGCAGCCACTAACTATGGCTACACCTTC. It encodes CASSAATNYGYTF.

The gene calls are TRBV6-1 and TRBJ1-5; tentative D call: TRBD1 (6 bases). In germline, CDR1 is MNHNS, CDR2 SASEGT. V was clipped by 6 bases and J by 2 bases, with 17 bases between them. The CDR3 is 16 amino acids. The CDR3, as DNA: TGTGCCAGCAGGACCCCGACAGGACGGGGCAATCAGCCCCAGCATTTT. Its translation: CASRTPTGRGNQPQHF.

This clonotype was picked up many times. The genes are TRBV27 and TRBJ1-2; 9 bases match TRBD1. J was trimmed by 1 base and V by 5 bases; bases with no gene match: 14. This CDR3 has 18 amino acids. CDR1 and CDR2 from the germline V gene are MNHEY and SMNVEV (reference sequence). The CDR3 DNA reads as TGTGCCAGCAGTCGGCGACGGGACAGGGTTAGTTTTAACTATGGCTACACCTTC. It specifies CASSRRRDRVSFNYGYTF.

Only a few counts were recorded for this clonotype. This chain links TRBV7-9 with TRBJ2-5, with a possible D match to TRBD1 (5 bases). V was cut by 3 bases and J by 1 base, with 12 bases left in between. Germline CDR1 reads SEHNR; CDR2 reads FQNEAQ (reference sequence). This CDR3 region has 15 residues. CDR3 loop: CASSFPKDIQETQYF. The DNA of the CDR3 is TGTGCCAGCAGCTTCCCTAAGGACATCCAAGAGACCCAGTACTTC.

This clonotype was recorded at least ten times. The CDR3, as DNA: TGTGCCAGCGGGCGCGGGAGGGCAAGCACAGATACGCAGTATTTT. Translation: CASGRGRASTDTQYF. This sequence joins TRBV4-2 and TRBJ2-3; 9 nucleotides align to TRBD2. The CDR3 totals 15 residues. The germline V gene encodes CDR1 LGHNA and CDR2 YNFKEQ. The V and J ends lost 8 bases and 0 bases, in that order; junction bases with no gene match: 6.